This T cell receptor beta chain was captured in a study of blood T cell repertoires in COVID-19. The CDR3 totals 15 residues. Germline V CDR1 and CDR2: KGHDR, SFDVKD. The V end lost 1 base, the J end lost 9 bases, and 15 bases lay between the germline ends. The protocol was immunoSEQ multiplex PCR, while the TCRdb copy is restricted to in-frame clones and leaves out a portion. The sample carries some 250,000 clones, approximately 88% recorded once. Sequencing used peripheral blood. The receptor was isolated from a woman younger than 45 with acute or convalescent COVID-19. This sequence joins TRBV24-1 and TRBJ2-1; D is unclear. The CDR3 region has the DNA TGTGCCACCAGTGATTTATTGTGCAGTCTTTGTGAGCAGTTCTTC. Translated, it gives CATSDLLCSLCEQFF.